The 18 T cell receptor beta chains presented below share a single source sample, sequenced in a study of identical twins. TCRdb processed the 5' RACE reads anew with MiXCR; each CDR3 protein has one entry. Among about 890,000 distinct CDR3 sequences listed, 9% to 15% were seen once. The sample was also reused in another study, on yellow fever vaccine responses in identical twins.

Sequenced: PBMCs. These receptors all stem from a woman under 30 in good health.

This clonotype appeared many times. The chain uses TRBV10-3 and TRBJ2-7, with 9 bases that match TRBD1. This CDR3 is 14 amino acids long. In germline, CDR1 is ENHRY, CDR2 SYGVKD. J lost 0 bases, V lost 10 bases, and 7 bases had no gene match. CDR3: CARKDRGNSYEQYV. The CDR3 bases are TGTGCCAGAAAGGACAGGGGAAACTCCTACGAGCAGTACGTC.

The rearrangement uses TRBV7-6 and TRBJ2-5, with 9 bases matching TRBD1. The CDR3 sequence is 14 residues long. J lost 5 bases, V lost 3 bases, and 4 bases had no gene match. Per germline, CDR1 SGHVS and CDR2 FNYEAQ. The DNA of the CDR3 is TGTGCCAGCAGCTTTACAGGGGGCGCGGAGACCCAGTACTTC. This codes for CASSFTGGAETQYF.

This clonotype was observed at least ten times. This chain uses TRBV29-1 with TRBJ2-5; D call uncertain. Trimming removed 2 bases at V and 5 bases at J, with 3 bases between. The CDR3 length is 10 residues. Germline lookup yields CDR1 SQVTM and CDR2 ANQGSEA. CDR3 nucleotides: TGCAGCGTTGAATGGGAGACCCAGTACTTC. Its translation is CSVEWETQYF.

CDR3 in amino acids: CAGRDRTNSPLHF. The CDR3 DNA reads as TGTGCCGGCCGGGACAGAACTAATTCACCCCTCCACTTT. This chain connects TRBV6-1 to TRBJ1-6, with 7 bases aligning to TRBD1. The CDR3 is 13 amino acids. Germline CDR1 and CDR2: MNHNS and SASEGT. V trimming: 11 bases; J trimming: 6 bases; junction bases outside the gene matches: 7.

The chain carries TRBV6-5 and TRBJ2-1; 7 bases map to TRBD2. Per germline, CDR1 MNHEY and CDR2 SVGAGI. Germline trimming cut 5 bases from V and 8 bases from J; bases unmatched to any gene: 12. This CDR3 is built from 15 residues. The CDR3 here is CASSHDGGGSYEQFF. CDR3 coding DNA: TGTGCCAGCAGTCACGATGGGGGGGGGAGCTATGAGCAGTTCTTC.

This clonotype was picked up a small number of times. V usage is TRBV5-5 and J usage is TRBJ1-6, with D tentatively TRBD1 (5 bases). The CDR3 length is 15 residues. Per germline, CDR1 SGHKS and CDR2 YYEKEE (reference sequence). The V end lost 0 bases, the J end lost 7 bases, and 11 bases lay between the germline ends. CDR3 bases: TGTGCCAGCAGCTTGGTGGACACTGCAAATTCACCCCTCCACTTT. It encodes CASSLVDTANSPLHF.

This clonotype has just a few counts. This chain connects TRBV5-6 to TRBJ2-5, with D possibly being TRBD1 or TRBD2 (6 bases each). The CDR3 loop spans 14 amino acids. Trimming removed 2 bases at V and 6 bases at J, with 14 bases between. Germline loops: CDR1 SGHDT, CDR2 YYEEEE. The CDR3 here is CASSLRQGRQTQYF. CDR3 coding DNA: TGTGCCAGCAGCTTAAGGCAGGGGAGGCAGACCCAGTACTTC.

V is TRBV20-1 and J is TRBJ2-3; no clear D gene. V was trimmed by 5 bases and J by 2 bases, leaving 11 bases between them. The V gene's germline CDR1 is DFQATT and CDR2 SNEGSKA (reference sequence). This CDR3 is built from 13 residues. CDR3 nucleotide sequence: TGCAGTGCTGTGTATGGAAACACAGATACGCAGTATTTT. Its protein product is CSAVYGNTDTQYF.

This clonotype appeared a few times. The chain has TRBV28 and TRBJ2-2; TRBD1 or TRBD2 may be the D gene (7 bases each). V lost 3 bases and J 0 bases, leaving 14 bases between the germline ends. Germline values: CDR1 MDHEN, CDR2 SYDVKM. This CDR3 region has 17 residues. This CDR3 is CASSLTGTIANTGELFF. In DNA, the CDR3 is TGTGCCAGCAGTTTGACAGGGACTATCGCGAACACCGGGGAGCTGTTTTTT. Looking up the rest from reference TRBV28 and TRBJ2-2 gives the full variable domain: DVKVTQSSRYLVKRTGEKVFLECVQDMDHENMFWYRQDPGLGLRLIYFSYDVKMKEKGDIPEGYSVSREKKERFSLILESASTNQTSMYLCASSLTGTIANTGELFFGEGSRLTVL.

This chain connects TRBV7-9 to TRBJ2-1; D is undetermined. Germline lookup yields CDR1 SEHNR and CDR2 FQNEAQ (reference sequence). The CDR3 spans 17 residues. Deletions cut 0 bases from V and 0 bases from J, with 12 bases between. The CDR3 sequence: CASSLAVSIGSYNEQFF. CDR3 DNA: TGTGCCAGCAGCTTAGCGGTCAGTATTGGCTCCTACAATGAGCAGTTCTTC.

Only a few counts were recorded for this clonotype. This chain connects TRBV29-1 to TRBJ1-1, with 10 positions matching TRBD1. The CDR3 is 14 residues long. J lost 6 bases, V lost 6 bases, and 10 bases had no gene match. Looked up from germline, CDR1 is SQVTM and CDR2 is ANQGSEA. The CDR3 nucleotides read TGCAGCGTGCGGACAGGGGGAATAGGATCTGAAGCTTTCTTT. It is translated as CSVRTGGIGSEAFF. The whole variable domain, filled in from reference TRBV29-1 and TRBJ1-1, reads SAVISQKPSRDICQRGTSLTIQCQVDSQVTMMFWYRQQPGQSLTLIATANQGSEATYESGFVIDKFPISRPNLTFSTLTVSNMSPEDSSIYLCSVRTGGIGSEAFFGQGTRLTVV.

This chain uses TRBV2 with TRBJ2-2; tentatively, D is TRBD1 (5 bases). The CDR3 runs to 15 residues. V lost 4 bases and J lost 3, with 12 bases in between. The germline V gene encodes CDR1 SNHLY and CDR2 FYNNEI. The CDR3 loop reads CASSAWGRDTGELFF. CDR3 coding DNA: TGTGCCAGCAGTGCATGGGGCAGAGACACCGGGGAGCTGTTTTTT. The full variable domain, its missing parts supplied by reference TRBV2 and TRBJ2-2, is EPEVTQTPSHQVTQMGQEVILRCVPISNHLYFYWYRQILGQKVEFLVSFYNNEISEKSEIFDDQFSVERPDGSNFTLKIRSTKLEDSAMYFCASSAWGRDTGELFFGEGSRLTVL.

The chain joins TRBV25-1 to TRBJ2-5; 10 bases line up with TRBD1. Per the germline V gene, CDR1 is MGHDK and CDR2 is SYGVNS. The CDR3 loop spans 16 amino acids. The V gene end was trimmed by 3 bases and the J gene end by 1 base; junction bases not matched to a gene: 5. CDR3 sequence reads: CASSDPGQGPQETQYF. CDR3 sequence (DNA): TGTGCCAGCAGTGACCCGGGACAGGGGCCCCAAGAGACCCAGTACTTC.

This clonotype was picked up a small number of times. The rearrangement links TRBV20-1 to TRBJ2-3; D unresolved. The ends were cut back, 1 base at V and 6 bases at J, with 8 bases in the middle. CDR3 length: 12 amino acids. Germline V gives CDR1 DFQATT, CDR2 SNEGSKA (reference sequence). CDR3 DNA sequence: TGCAGTGCTAGAGCCATGGGGGATACGCAGTATTTT. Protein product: CSARAMGDTQYF.

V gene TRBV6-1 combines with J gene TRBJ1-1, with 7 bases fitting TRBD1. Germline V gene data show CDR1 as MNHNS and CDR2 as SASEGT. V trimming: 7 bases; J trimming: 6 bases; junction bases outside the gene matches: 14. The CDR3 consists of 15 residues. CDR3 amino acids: CASTRGDRVGAEAFF. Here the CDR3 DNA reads TGTGCCAGCACCCGGGGGGACAGAGTGGGCGCTGAAGCTTTCTTT.

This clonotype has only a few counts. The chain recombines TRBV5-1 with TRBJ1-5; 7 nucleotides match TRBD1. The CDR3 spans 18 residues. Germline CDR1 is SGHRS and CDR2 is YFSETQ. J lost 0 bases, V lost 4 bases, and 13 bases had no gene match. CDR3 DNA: TGCGCCAGCAGCCCCGGGACAGCCCAACCGTATAGCAATCAGCCCCAGCATTTT. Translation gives CASSPGTAQPYSNQPQHF.

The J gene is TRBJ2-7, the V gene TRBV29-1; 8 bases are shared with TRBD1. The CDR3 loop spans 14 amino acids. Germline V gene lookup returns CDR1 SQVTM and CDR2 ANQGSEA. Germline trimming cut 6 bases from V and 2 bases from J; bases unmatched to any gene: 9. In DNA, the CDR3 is TGCAGCGTCGCCGGACAGGGAAATACCTACGAGCAGTACTTC. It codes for CSVAGQGNTYEQYF.

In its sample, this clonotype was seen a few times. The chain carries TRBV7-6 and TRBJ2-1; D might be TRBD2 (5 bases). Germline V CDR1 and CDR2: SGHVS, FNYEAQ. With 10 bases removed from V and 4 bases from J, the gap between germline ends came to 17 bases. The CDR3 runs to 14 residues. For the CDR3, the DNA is TGTGCCAACCCCCGGACTGTACCATACAATGAGCAGTTCTTC. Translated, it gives CANPRTVPYNEQFF.